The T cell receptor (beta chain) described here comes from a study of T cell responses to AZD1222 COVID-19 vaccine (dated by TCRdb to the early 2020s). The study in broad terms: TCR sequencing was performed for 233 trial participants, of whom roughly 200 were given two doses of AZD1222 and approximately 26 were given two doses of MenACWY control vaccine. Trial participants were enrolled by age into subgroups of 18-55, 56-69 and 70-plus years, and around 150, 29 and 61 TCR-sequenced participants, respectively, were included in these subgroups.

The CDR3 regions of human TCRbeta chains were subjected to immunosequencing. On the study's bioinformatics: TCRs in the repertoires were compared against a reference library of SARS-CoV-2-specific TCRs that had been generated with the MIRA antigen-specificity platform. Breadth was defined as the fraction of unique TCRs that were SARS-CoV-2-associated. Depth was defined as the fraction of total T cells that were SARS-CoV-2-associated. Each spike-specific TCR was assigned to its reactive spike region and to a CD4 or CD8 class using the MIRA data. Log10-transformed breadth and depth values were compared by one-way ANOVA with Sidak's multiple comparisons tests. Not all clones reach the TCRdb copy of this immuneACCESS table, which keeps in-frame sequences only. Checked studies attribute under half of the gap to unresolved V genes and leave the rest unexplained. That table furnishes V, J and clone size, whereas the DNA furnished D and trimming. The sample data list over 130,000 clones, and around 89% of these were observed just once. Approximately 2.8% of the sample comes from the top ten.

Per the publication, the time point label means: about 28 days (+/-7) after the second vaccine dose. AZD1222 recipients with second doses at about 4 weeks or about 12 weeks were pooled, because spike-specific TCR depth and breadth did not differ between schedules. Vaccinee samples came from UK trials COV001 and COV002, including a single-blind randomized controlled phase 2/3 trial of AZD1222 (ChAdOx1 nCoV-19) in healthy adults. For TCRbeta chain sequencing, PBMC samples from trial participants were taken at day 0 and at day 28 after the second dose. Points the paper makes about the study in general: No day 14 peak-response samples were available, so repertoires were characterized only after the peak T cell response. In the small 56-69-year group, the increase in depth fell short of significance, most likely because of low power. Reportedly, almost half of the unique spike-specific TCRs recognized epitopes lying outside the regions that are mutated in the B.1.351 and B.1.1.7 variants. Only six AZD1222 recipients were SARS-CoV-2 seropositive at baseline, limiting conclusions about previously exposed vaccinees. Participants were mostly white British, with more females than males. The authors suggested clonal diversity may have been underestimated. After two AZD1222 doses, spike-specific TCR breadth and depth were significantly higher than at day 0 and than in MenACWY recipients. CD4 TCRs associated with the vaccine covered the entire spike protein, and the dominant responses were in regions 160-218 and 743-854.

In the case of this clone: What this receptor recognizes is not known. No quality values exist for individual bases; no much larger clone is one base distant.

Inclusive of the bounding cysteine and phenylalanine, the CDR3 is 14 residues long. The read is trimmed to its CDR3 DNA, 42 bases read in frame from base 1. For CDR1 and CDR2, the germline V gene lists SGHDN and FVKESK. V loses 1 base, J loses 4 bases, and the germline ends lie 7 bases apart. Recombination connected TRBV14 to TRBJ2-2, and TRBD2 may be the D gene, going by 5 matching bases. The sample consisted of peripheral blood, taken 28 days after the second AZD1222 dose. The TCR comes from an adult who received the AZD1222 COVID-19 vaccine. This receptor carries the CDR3 CASSQVEGTGELFF. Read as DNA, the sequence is TGTGCCAGCAGCCAAGTTGAGGGCACCGGGGAGCTGTTTTTT.